Shown below are 27 T cell receptor beta chains from a single sample sequenced in a study of CXCR3-negative and CXCR3-positive naive CD8 T cells. In preparing the TRB cDNA libraries, 5' RACE with UMI labels was used. Following a re-call of the 5' RACE reads, TCRdb has one entry per CDR3 protein and lacks DNA. Its table lists about 81,000 distinct CDR3 sequences. Sample: naive CXCR3- CD8+ T cells from blood. This sample's subset: CD45RO-CCR7+CD27+CD95- naive CD8+ T cells lacking CXCR3 (TNR3-). The receptors come from a human donor in good health. Some clones in this sample may be carry-over from other donors' samples.

The chain links TRBV12-3 or TRBV12-4 to TRBJ2-5; TCRdb picks TRBD1, but there is no DNA to check that call. The CDR3 length is 14 residues. The CDR3 loop reads CASSLTGGGETQYF.

This chain joins TRBV7-8 and TRBJ2-2; TCRdb names TRBD2, which stays unverified in the absence of DNA. The germline CDR1 and CDR2 sequences are SGHVS and FQNEAQ. The length of the CDR3 is 16 residues. CDR3 in amino acids: CSSTTLGSGDGGELFF.

The chain uses TRBV11-2 and TRBJ2-1; no DNA is available, so the TRBD1 call from TCRdb remains unchecked. The CDR3 runs 12 residues. Germline V gene sequence: CDR1 SGHAT, CDR2 FQNNGV. This CDR3 is CASSVLPGEQFF.

V is TRBV6-5 and J is TRBJ2-7; the TRBD2 assignment by TCRdb is unverifiable without DNA. Germline CDR1 reads MNHEY; CDR2 reads SVGAGI. CDR3 length: 15 residues. CDR3 sequence: CASSYQKAGELEQYF.

The rearrangement uses TRBV12-3 or TRBV12-4 and TRBJ1-3. CDR3 length: 14 residues. CDR3 sequence: CASSFQQTGNTIYF.

V gene TRBV10-2 combines with J gene TRBJ1-5. Germline V gene sequence: CDR1 WSHSY, CDR2 SAAADI. The CDR3 consists of 14 residues. CDR3 protein: CASSDVDPKGPQHF.

V is TRBV7-3 and J is TRBJ2-3; TCRdb selects TRBD1, and the lack of DNA leaves this call unchecked. Germline values: CDR1 SGHTA, CDR2 FQGTGA. The CDR3 length is 15 residues. CDR3: CASSSRTGTTDTQYF.

This sequence joins TRBV7-9 and TRBJ2-7; the D call from TCRdb, TRBD2, cannot be confirmed without DNA. CDR1 is SEHNR and CDR2 is FQNEAQ in the germline V gene (reference sequence). The length of the CDR3 is 15 residues. CDR3 residues: CASSFPGSLSYEQYF.

The chain couples TRBV28 to TRBJ1-5; the D gene TCRdb calls, TRBD1, cannot be checked with no DNA. Germline-derived CDR1 and CDR2 are MDHEN and SYDVKM. This CDR3 has 16 residues. CDR3 amino acids: CASSGQGSLISWPQHF.

CDR3 sequence: CASGVANYGYTF. The chain uses TRBV7-2 and TRBJ1-2. The CDR3 is made up of 12 amino acids. Germline values: CDR1 SGHTA, CDR2 FQGNSA.

This sequence joins TRBV12-3 or TRBV12-4 and TRBJ2-1; no DNA is available, so the TRBD2 call from TCRdb remains unchecked. The CDR3 sequence is 13 residues long. CDR3 protein: CASSFLAGYEQFF.

This chain connects TRBV7-6 to TRBJ2-7; TCRdb names TRBD1, which stays unverified in the absence of DNA. There are 13 residues in the CDR3. Germline CDR1 and CDR2: SGHVS and FNYEAQ. The CDR3 here is CASSPGTGREQYF.

The V gene is TRBV7-6, the J gene TRBJ2-5; TCRdb selects TRBD2, and the lack of DNA leaves this call unchecked. Germline V lookup: CDR1 SGHVS, CDR2 FNYEAQ. There are 15 residues in the CDR3. The CDR3 reads CASSLELAGVETQYF.

V gene TRBV27 combines with J gene TRBJ2-2; TCRdb returns TRBD1, unconfirmable since there is no DNA. CDR1 MNHEY and CDR2 SMNVEV come from the germline V gene (reference sequence). This CDR3 is 13 amino acids long. This chain's CDR3 is CASSNLGAGELFF.

This chain links TRBV5-1 with TRBJ2-7. CDR3 length: 12 residues. Germline CDR1 reads SGHRS; CDR2 reads YFSETQ. The CDR3 loop is CASSPTDFEQYF.

The V call is TRBV20-1, the J call TRBJ1-3; checking the TCRdb D call of TRBD1 is not possible without DNA. Germline CDR1 reads DFQATT; CDR2 reads SNEGSKA (reference sequence). The CDR3 consists of 15 residues. CDR3 sequence: CSASHAGGVGNTIYF.

The rearrangement uses TRBV7-2 and TRBJ2-2; TCRdb gives TRBD1 as the D gene, but with no DNA this cannot be confirmed. Looked up from germline, CDR1 is SGHTA and CDR2 is FQGNSA. The CDR3 extends over 16 amino acids. The chain's CDR3 is CASSQLGARDTGELFF. Combining the CDR3 with reference TRBV7-2 and TRBJ2-2 gives the whole variable domain GAGVSQSPSNKVTEKGKDVELRCDPISGHTALYWYRQSLGQGLEFLIYFQGNSAPDKSGLPSDRFSAERTGGSVSTLTIQRTQQEDSAVYLCASSQLGARDTGELFFGEGSRLTVL.

The J gene is TRBJ2-3, the V gene TRBV12-3 or TRBV12-4; the TRBD1 assignment by TCRdb is unverifiable without DNA. CDR3 length equals 17 residues. CDR3 protein: CASSLEVGATVTDTQYF.

This chain links TRBV5-5 with TRBJ2-5; the D call from TCRdb, TRBD1, cannot be confirmed without DNA. CDR1 SGHKS and CDR2 YYEKEE come from the germline V gene (reference sequence). The CDR3 sequence is 14 residues long. CDR3 region: CASSPGQGLETQYF.

This rearrangement joins TRBV12-3 or TRBV12-4 to TRBJ2-3; the TRBD1 assignment by TCRdb is unverifiable without DNA. The CDR3 is 14 residues long. CDR3 sequence reads: CASSSPDREDTQYF.

The rearrangement links TRBV20-1 to TRBJ1-2. The CDR3 has 13 amino acids. Per germline, CDR1 DFQATT and CDR2 SNEGSKA (reference sequence). CDR3 residues: CSARSLSNYGYTF.

The chain combines TRBV10-1 with TRBJ2-1; the TCRdb D gene call, TRBD2, has no DNA to confirm it. The CDR3 extends over 14 amino acids. Per germline, CDR1 WNHNN and CDR2 SYGVQD (reference sequence). CDR3 in amino acids: CASSPLGHYNEQFF.

The rearrangement links TRBV28 to TRBJ2-1; TCRdb designates TRBD1, a call that cannot be tested without DNA. The germline V gene encodes CDR1 MDHEN and CDR2 SYDVKM. This CDR3 spans 13 amino acids. CDR3 sequence reads: CAGSTGRWNEQFF.

The CDR3 loop reads CASSFGAAYEQYF. This rearrangement joins TRBV5-5 to TRBJ2-7. CDR3 length: 13 residues. Germline values: CDR1 SGHKS, CDR2 YYEKEE (reference sequence).

J is TRBJ2-1 and V is TRBV29-1; there is no DNA to check the TCRdb D call of TRBD1. This CDR3 contains 15 residues. Germline loops: CDR1 SQVTM, CDR2 ANQGSEA. The CDR3: CSVSLPGHLNNEQFF.

The genes are TRBV7-3 and TRBJ2-2; the TRBD1 assignment by TCRdb is unverifiable without DNA. From germline, CDR1 is SGHTA and CDR2 FQGTGA. The CDR3 consists of 17 residues. The CDR3 is CASSSTGAGWNTGELFF.

This chain joins TRBV29-1 and TRBJ2-7; TCRdb's assignment of TRBD1 cannot be checked, as there is no DNA. This CDR3 is built from 11 residues. Germline V lookup: CDR1 SQVTM, CDR2 ANQGSEA. The CDR3 here is CSGGQGGEQYF.